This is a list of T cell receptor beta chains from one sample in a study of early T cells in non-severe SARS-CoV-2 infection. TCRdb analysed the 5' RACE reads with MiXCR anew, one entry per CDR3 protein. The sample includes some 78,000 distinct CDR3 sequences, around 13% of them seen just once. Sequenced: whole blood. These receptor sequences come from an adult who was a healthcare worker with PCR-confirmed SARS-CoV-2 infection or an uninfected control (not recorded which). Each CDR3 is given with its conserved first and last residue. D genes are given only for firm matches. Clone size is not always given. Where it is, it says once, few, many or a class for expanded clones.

CDR3: CVSSDLEAFF
DNA: TGTGTCAGCAGCGATCTGGAAGCTTTCTTT
V: TRBV2
J: TRBJ1-1
size: few
D: .

CDR3: CASSQGLGQLNSPLHF
DNA: TGTGCCAGCAGCCAGGGACTAGGACAGCTGAATTCACCCCTCCATTTT
V: TRBV14
J: TRBJ1-6
size: .
D: .

CDR3: CASSFSGGNTEAFF
DNA: TGCGCCAGCAGCTTTTCCGGGGGAAACACTGAAGCTTTCTTT
V: TRBV5-1
J: TRBJ1-1
size: few
D: .

CDR3: CASSLVQGSAEAFF
DNA: TGTGCCAGCAGCTTAGTACAGGGGTCGGCTGAAGCTTTCTTT
V: TRBV7-8
J: TRBJ1-1
size: few
D: TRBD1

CDR3: CASSFRHMNTEAFF
DNA: TGTGCCAGCAGCTTTAGGCATATGAACACTGAAGCTTTCTTT
V: TRBV5-5
J: TRBJ1-1
size: few
D: .

CDR3: CATSRVRIGDTEAFF
DNA: TGTGCCACCAGCAGAGTTCGGATCGGAGACACTGAAGCTTTCTTT
V: TRBV15
J: TRBJ1-1
size: many
D: .

CDR3: CASSPPTVAGELFF
DNA: TGTGCCAGCAGCCCCCCTACCGTCGCCGGGGAGCTGTTTTTT
V: TRBV3-1
J: TRBJ2-2
size: .
D: .

CDR3: CSVEDNRVNTEAFF
DNA: TGCAGCGTTGAAGATAACAGGGTAAACACTGAAGCTTTCTTT
V: TRBV29-1
J: TRBJ1-1
size: many
D: .

CDR3: CASSPRGAGELFF
DNA: TGTGCCAGCAGCCCCCGTGGGGCCGGGGAGCTGTTTTTT
V: TRBV11-3
J: TRBJ2-2
size: many
D: .

CDR3: CTSSLVGSESEAFF
DNA: TGTACCAGCAGCTTAGTCGGGTCGGAGAGTGAAGCTTTCTTT
V: TRBV7-2
J: TRBJ1-1
size: few
D: .

CDR3: CASSSLGLADYEQYF
DNA: TGTGCCAGCAGCTCACTCGGGCTAGCGGACTACGAGCAGTACTTC
V: TRBV11-2
J: TRBJ2-7
size: many
D: TRBD2

CDR3: CASTTRVMAGELFF
DNA: TGTGCCAGCACCACCCGGGTCATGGCCGGGGAGCTGTTTTTT
V: TRBV7-9
J: TRBJ2-2
size: few
D: .

CDR3: CASSLSGGGKGTEAFF
DNA: TGTGCCAGCAGCCTAAGCGGAGGGGGCAAGGGCACTGAAGCTTTCTTT
V: TRBV3-1
J: TRBJ1-1
size: .
D: TRBD1

CDR3: CAISAPGQGDGYTF
DNA: TGTGCCATCAGTGCCCCGGGACAGGGGGATGGCTACACCTTC
V: TRBV10-3
J: TRBJ1-2
size: many
D: TRBD1

CDR3: CASSLLSASGWRYTF
DNA: TGTGCCAGCAGCTTGCTGTCGGCGTCAGGGTGGCGCTACACCTTC
V: TRBV5-5
J: TRBJ1-2
size: many
D: .